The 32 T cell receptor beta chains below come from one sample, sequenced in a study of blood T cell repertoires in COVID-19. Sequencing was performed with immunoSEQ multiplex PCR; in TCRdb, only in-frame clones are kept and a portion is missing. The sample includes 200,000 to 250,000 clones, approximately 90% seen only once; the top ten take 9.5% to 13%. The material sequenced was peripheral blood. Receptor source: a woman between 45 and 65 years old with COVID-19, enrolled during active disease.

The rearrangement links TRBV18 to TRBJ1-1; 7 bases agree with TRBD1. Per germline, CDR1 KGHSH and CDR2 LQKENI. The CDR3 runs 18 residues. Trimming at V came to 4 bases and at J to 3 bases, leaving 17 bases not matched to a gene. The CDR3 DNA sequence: TGTGCCAGCTCACAGGAGACAGGGAGTCTGAAGGGGGACACTGAAGCTTTCTTT. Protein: CASSQETGSLKGDTEAFF.

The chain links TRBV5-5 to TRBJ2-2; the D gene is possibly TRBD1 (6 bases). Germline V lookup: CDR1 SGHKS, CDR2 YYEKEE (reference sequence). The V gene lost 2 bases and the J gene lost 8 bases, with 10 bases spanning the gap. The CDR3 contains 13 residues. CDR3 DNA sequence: TGTGCCAGCAGCTTTTCCGGGACAGGGGAGCTGTTTTTT. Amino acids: CASSFSGTGELFF.

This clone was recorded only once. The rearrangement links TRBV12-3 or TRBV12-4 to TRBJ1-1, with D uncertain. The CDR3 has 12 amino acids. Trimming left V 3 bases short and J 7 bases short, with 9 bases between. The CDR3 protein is CASSLWANEAFF. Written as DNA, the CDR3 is TGTGCCAGCAGTTTGTGGGCTAATGAAGCTTTCTTT.

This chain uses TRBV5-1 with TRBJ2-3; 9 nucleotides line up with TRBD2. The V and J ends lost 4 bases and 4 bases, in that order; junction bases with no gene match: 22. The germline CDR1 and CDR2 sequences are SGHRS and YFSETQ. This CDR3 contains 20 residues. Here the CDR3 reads CASSTDRPPSSGAGADTQYF. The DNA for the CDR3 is TGCGCCAGCAGCACGGACAGGCCTCCTTCTAGCGGGGCGGGGGCAGATACGCAGTATTTT.

CDR3 sequence (DNA): TGTGCCAGCAGTCCGACAGGGGGCCGTCAGCCCCAGCATTTT. Residues: CASSPTGGRQPQHF. The chain uses TRBV6-5 and TRBJ1-5; 10 nucleotides match TRBD1. The junction had 4 bases not matched to a gene; V was cut back by 5 bases and J by 6 bases. This CDR3 region has 14 residues. CDR1 MNHEY and CDR2 SVGAGI come from the germline V gene.

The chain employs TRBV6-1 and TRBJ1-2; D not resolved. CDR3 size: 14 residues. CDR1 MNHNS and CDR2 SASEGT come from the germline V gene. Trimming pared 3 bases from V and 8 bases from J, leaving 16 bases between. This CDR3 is CASSDHGEFVGYTF. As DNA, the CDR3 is TGTGCCAGCAGTGACCACGGGGAATTCGTAGGCTACACCTTC.

The CDR3: CASSQTGVGYGYTF. CDR3 DNA: TGCGCCAGCAGCCAGACAGGGGTAGGCTATGGCTACACCTTC. The chain employs TRBV4-3 and TRBJ1-2; 8 bases match TRBD1. With V trimmed by 3 bases and J by 4 bases, 4 bases remained unmatched. Germline CDR1 is LGHNA and CDR2 is YSLEER. The CDR3 totals 14 residues.

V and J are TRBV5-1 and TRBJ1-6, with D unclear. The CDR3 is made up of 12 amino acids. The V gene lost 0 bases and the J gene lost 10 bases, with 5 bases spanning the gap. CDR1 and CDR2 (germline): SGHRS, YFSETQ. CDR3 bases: TGCGCCAGCAGCTTGGACGGGTCACCCCTCCACTTT. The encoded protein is CASSLDGSPLHF.

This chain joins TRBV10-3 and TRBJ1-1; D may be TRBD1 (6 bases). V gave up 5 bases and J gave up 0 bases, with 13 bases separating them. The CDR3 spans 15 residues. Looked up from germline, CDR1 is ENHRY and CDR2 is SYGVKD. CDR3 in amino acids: CAISLGQSMNTEAFF. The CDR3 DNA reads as TGTGCCATCAGTCTCGGACAGTCAATGAACACTGAAGCTTTCTTT.

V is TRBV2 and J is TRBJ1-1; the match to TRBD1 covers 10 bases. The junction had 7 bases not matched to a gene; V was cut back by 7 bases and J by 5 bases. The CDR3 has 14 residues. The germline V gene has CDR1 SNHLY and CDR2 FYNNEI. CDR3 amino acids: CASTPGQGVTEAFF. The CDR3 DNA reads TGTGCCAGCACCCCAGGACAGGGGGTGACTGAAGCTTTCTTT.

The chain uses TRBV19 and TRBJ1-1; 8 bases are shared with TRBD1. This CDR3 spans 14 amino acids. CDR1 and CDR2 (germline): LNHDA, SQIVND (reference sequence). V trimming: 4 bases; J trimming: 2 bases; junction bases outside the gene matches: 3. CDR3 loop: CASSTQGANTEAFF. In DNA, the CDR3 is TGTGCCAGTAGTACCCAGGGGGCAAACACTGAAGCTTTCTTT.

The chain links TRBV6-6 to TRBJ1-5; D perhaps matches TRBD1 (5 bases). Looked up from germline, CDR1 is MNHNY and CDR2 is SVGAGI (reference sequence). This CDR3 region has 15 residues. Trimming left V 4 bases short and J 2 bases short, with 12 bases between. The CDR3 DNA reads TGTGCCAGCAGTTTTGGGGCGACTGGCAATCAGCCCCAGCATTTT. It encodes CASSFGATGNQPQHF.

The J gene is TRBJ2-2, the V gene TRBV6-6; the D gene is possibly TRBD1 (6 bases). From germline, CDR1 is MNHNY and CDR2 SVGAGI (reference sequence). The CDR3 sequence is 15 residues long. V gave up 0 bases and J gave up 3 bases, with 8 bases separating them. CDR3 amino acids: CASSYSGTHTGELFF. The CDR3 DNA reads TGTGCCAGCAGTTACTCGGGGACACACACCGGGGAGCTGTTTTTT.

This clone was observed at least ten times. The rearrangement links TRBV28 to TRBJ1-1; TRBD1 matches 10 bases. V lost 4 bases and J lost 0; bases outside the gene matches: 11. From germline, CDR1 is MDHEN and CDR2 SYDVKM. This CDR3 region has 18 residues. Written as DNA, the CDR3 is TGTGCCAGCAGTTCCCTCGGGACAGGGGCGGTAGTGAACACTGAAGCTTTCTTT. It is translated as CASSSLGTGAVVNTEAFF.

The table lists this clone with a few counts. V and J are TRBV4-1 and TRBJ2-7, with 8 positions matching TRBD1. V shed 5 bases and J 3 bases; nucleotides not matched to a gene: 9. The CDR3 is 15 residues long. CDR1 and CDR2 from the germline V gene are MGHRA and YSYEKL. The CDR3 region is CASSDGQGGRYEQYF. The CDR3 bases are TGCGCCAGCAGCGATGGACAGGGAGGTCGCTACGAGCAGTACTTC.

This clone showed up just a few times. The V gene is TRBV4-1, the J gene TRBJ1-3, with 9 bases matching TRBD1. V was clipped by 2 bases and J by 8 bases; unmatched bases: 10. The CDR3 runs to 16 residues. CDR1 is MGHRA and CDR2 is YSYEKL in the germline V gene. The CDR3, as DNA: TGCGCCAGCAGCCAAACTCCGGGACAGGGATCGGACACCATATATTTT. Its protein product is CASSQTPGQGSDTIYF.

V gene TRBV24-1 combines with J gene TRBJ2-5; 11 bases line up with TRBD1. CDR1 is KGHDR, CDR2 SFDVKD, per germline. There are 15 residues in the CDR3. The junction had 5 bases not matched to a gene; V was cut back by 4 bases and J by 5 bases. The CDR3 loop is CATSEPDRGQETQYF. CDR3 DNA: TGTGCCACCAGTGAACCGGACAGGGGGCAGGAGACCCAGTACTTC.

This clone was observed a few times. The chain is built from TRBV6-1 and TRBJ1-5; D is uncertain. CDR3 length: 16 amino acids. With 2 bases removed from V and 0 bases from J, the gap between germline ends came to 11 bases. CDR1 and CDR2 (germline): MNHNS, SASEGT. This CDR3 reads CASSEQAGYSNQPQHF. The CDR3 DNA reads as TGTGCCAGCAGTGAACAGGCGGGTTATAGCAATCAGCCCCAGCATTTT.

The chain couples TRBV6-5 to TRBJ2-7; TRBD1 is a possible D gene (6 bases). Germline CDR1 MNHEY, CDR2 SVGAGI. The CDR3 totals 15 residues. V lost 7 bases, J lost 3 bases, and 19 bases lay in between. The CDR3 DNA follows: TGTGCCAGCACCGTCACAGGGCTAACACACTACGAGCAGTACGTC. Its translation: CASTVTGLTHYEQYV.

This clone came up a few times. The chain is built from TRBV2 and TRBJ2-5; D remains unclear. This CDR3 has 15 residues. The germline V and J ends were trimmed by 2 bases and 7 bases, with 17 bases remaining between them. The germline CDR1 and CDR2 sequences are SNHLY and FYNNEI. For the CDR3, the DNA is TGTGCCAGCAGTGAACGCCCAGCCTCCTGGGCGACCCAGTACTTC. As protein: CASSERPASWATQYF.

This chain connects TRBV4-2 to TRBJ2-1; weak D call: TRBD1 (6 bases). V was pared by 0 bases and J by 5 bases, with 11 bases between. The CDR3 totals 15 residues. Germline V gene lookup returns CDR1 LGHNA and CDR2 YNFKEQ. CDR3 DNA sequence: TGTGCCAGCAGCCAAGATGCAGGGGTGGACAATGAGCAGTTCTTC. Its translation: CASSQDAGVDNEQFF.

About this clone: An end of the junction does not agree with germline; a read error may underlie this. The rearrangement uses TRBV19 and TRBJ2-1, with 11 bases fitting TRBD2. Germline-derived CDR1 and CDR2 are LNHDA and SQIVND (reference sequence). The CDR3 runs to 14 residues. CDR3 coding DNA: TGTGCCAGTAGGATAGCGGGGGGGTACAATGAGCAGTTCTTC. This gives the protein CASRIAGGYNEQFF.

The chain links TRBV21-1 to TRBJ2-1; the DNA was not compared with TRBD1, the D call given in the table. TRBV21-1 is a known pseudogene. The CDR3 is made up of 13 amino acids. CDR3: CASGQSAYNEQFF. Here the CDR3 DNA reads TGTGCCAGCGGACAGTCGGCCTACAATGAGCAGTTCTTC.

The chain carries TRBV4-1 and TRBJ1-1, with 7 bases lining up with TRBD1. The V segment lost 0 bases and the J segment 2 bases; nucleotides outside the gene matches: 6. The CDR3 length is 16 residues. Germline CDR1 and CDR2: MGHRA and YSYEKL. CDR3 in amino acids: CASSQDRGQINTEAFF. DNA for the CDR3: TGCGCCAGCAGCCAAGATAGGGGACAGATTAACACTGAAGCTTTCTTT.

The CDR3 nucleotides are TGTGCCAGCAGTTTTTATGGGCTGAGCAATCAGCCCCAGCATTTT. Encoded protein: CASSFYGLSNQPQHF. V usage is TRBV28 and J usage is TRBJ1-5; D call uncertain. V was cut by 3 bases and J by 1 base, with 10 bases left in between. There are 15 residues in the CDR3. CDR1 and CDR2 from the germline V gene are MDHEN and SYDVKM.

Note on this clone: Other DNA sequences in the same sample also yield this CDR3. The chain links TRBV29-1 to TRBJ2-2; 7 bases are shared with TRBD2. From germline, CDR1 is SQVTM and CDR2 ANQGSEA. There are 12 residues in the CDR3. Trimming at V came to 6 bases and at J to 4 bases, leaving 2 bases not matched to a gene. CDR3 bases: TGCAGCGTGGGGGGGTTCACCGGGGAGCTGTTTTTT. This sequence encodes CSVGGFTGELFF.

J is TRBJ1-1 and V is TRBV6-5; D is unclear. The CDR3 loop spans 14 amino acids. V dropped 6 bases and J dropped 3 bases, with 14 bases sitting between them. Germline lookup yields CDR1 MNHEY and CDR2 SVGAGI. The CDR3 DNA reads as TGTGCCAGCAGGAGGGTGCCCCCGTACACTGAAGCTTTCTTT. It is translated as CASRRVPPYTEAFF.

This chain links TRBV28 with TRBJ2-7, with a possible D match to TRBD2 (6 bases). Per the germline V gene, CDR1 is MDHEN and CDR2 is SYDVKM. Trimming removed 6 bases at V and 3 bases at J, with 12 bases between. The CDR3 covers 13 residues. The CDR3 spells CASSPRRVYEQYF. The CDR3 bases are TGTGCCAGCAGCCCCAGGAGGGTCTACGAGCAGTACTTC.

The CDR3 DNA reads as TGTGCCACCAGCCGCCGGGGAATAGGTCAGCCCCAGCATTTT. This translates into CATSRRGIGQPQHF. The chain has TRBV15 and TRBJ1-5; D remains unclear. The V gene's germline CDR1 is LNHNV and CDR2 YYDKDF (reference sequence). The CDR3 is 14 residues long. V lost 5 bases, J lost 6 bases, and 14 bases lay in between.

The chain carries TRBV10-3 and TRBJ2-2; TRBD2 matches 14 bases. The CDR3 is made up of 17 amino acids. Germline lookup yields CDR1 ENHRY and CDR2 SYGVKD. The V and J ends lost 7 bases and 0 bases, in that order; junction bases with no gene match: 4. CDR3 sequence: CAITGTSGGANTGELFF. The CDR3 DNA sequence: TGTGCCATCACCGGGACTAGCGGGGGCGCGAACACCGGGGAGCTGTTTTTT.

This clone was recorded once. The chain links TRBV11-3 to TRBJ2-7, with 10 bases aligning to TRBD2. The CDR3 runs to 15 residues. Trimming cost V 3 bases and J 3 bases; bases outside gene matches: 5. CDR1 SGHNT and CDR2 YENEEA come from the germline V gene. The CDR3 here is CASSFGSGGHYEQYF. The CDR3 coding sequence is TGTGCCAGCAGCTTTGGTAGCGGGGGGCACTACGAGCAGTACTTC.

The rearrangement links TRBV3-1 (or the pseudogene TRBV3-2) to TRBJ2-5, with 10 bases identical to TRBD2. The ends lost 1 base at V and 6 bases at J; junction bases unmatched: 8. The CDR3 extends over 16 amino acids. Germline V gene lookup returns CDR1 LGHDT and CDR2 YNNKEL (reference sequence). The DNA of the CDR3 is TGTGCCAGCAGCCAAGGGGGAATAGCGGGGGGAAAGACCCAGTACTTC. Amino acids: CASSQGGIAGGKTQYF.